This TCR beta chain comes out of a study of cytomegalovirus exposure and HLA in healthy donors. Study information: Researchers found that about 84% of under 450 genotyped donors fell within the Caucasian-associated ancestry cluster.

PCR amplification relied on 60 Vbeta primers (plus 13 Jbeta primers). Sequenced by immunoSEQ multiplex PCR; TCRdb stores in-frame clones only, minus some. The data hold fewer than 140,000 clones, with 65% to 80% observed a single time. The sequence was obtained from a man in his sixties in good health and CMV-seronegative. What was sequenced was PBMCs.

The CDR3 bases are TGCGCCAGCAGCCAAGCGGGACAGTATGTAAACACCATATATTTT. Translation: CASSQAGQYVNTIYF. The chain links TRBV4-3 to TRBJ1-3; 7 bases fit TRBD1. Per the germline V gene, CDR1 is LGHNA and CDR2 is YSLEER. The CDR3 runs to 15 residues. V gave up 1 base and J gave up 6 bases; unmatched junction bases: 6.